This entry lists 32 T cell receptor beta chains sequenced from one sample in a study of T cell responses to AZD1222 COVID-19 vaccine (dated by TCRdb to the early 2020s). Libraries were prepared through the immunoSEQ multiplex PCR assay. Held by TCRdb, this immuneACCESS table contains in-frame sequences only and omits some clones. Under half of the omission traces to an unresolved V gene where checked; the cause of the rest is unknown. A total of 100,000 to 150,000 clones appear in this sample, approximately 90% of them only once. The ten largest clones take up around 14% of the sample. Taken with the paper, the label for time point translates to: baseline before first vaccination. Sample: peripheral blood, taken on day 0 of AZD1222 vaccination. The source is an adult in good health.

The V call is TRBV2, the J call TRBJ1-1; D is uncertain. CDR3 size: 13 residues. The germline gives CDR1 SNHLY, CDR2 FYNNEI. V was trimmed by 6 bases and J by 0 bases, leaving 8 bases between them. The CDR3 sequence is CASSPVMNTEAFF. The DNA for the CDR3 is TGTGCCAGCAGCCCAGTCATGAACACTGAAGCTTTCTTT.

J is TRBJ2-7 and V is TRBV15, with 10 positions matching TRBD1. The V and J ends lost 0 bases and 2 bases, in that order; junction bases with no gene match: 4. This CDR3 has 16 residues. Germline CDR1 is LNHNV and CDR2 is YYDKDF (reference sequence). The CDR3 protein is CATSRDLGTGAYEQYF. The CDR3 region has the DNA TGTGCCACCAGCAGAGATCTGGGGACAGGGGCCTACGAGCAGTACTTC.

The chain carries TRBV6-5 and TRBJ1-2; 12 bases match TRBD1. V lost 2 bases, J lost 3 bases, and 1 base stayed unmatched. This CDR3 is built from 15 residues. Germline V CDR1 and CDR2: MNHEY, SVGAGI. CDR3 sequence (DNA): TGTGCCAGCAGTTACCGGGACAGGGGGCACTATGGCTACACCTTC. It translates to CASSYRDRGHYGYTF.

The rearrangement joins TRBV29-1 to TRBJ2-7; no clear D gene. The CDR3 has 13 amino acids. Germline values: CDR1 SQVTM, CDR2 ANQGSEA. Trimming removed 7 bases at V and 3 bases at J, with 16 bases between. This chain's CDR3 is CSARRRLFYEQYF. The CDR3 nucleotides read TGCAGCGCCCGAAGGAGACTGTTCTACGAGCAGTACTTC.

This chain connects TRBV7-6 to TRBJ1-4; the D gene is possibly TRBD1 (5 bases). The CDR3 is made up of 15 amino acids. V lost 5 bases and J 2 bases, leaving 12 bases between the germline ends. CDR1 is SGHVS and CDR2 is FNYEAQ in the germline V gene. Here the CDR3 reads CASSQGGGTNEKLFF. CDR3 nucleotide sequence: TGTGCCAGCAGCCAGGGTGGGGGGACTAATGAAAAACTGTTTTTT.

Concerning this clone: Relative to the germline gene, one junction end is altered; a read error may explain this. CDR3 nucleotides: TGTGCCAGCAGCCAACCTAGGACAGGGTCTGGGAACACCATATATTTT. This sequence encodes CASSQPRTGSGNTIYF. The J gene is TRBJ1-3, the V gene TRBV3-1 (or the pseudogene TRBV3-2); the match to TRBD1 covers 8 bases. The length of the CDR3 is 16 residues. Per the germline V gene, CDR1 is LGHDT and CDR2 is YNNKEL (reference sequence).

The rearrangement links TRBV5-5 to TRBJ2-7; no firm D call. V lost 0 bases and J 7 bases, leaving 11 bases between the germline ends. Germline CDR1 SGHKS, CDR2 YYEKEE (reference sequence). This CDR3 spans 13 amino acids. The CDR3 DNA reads TGTGCCAGCAGCTTGGGCAGCTTAGTTGAGCAGTACTTC. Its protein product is CASSLGSLVEQYF.

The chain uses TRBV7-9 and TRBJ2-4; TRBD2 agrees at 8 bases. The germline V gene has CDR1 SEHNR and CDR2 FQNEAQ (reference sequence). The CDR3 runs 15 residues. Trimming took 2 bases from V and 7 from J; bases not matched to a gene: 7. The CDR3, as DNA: TGTGCCAGCAGCTTAACAAGCGGGAGTAGGAACATTCAGTACTTC. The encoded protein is CASSLTSGSRNIQYF.

CDR3 DNA sequence: TGTGCCAGTATGGCGCCCGGCGGGGGGGCGGGGGAGCAGTACTTC. This encodes CASMAPGGGAGEQYF. This sequence joins TRBV19 and TRBJ2-7, with 9 bases aligning to TRBD2. V lost 7 bases, J lost 7 bases, and 14 bases stayed unmatched. Germline values: CDR1 LNHDA, CDR2 SQIVND (reference sequence). The CDR3 runs 15 residues.

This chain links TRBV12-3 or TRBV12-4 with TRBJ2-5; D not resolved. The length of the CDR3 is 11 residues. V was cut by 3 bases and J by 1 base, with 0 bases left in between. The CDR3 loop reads CASSFQETQYF. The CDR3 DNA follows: TGTGCCAGCAGTTTCCAAGAGACCCAGTACTTC.

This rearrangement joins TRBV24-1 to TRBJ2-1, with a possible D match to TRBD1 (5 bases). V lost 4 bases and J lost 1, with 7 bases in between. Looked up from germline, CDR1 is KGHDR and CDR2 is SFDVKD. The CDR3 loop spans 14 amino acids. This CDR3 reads CATSESGSYNEQFF. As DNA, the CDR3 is TGTGCCACCAGTGAGTCAGGGTCCTACAATGAGCAGTTCTTC.

The CDR3 sequence is CATSRWRGGSGELFF. As DNA, the CDR3 is TGTGCCACCAGCAGATGGCGGGGGGGGAGCGGGGAGCTGTTTTTT. V gene TRBV15 combines with J gene TRBJ2-2; 9 positions match TRBD2. Germline V gene lookup returns CDR1 LNHNV and CDR2 YYDKDF (reference sequence). The V gene end was trimmed by 2 bases and the J gene end by 7 bases; junction bases not matched to a gene: 5. The CDR3 has 15 residues.

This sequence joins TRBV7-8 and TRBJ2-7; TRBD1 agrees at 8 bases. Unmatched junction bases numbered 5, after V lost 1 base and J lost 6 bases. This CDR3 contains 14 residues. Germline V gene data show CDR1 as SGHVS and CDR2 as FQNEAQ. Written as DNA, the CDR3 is TGTGCCAGCAGCTTAGTTGGGACAGGACGCGAGCAGTACTTC. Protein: CASSLVGTGREQYF.

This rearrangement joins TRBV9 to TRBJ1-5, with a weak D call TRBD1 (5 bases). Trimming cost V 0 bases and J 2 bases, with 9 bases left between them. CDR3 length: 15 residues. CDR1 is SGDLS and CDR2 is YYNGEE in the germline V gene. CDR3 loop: CASSVVGTGNQPQHF. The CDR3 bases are TGTGCCAGCAGCGTAGTGGGGACTGGCAATCAGCCCCAGCATTTT.

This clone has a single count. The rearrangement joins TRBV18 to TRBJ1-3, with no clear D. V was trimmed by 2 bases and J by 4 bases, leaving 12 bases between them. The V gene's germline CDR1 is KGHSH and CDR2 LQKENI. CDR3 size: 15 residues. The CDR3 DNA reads TGTGCCAGCTCACCAACGGGGTTTGAGGGAAACACCATATATTTT. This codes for CASSPTGFEGNTIYF.

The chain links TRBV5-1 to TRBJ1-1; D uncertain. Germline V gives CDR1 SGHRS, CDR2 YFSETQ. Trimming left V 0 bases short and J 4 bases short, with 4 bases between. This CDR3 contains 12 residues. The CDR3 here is CASSLEGTEAFF. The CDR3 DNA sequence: TGCGCCAGCAGCTTGGAGGGCACTGAAGCTTTCTTT.

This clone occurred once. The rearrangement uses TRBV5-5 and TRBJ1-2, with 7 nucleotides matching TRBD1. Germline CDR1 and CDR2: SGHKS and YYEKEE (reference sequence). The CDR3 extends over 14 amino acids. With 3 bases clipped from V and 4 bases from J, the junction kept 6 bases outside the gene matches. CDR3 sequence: CASSSYRGSYGYTF. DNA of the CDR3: TGTGCCAGCAGCTCCTACAGGGGAAGCTATGGCTACACCTTC.

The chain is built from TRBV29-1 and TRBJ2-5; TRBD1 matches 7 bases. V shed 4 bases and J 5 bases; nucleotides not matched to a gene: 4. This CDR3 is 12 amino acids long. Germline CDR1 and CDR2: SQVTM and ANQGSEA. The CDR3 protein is CSVGTGVETQYF. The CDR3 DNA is TGCAGCGTTGGTACAGGGGTCGAGACCCAGTACTTC.

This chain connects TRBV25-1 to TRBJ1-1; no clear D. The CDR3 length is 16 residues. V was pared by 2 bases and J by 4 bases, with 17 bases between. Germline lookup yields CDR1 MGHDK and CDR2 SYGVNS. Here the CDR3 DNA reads TGTGCCAGCAGTGAAAGGGCGGCCCGAGCCGGCACTGAAGCTTTCTTT. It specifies CASSERAARAGTEAFF.

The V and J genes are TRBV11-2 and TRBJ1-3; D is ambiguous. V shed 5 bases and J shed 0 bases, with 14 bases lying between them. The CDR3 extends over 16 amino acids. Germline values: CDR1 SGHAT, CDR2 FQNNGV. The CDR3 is CASSRKVGNSGNTIYF. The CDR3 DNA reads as TGTGCCAGCAGCCGGAAAGTGGGCAACTCTGGAAACACCATATATTTT.

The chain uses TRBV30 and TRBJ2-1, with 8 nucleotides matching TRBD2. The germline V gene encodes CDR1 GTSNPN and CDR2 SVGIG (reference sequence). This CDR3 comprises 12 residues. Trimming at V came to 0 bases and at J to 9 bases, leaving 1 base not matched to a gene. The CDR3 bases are TGTGCCTGGAGTGTAGCGGGGGTTGAGCAGTTCTTC. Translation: CAWSVAGVEQFF.

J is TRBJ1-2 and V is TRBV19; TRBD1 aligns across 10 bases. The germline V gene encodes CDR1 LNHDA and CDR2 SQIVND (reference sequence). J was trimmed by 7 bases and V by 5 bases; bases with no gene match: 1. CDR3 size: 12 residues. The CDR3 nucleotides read TGTGCCAGTAGTGACAGGGGGCTTGGCTACACCTTC. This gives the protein CASSDRGLGYTF.

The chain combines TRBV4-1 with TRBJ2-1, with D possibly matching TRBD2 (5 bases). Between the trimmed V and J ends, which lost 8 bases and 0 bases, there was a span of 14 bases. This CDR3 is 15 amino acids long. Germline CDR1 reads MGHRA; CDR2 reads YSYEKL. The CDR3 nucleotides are TGCGCCAGCGTGGAGGAGCCCAGCTCCTACAATGAGCAGTTCTTC. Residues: CASVEEPSSYNEQFF.

CDR3: CASSLRASGVPFNEQFF. In DNA, the CDR3 is TGTGCCAGCAGCTTACGGGCTAGCGGGGTCCCATTCAATGAGCAGTTCTTC. V usage is TRBV7-9 and J usage is TRBJ2-1, with 9 bases lining up with TRBD2. Germline lookup yields CDR1 SEHNR and CDR2 FQNEAQ (reference sequence). The CDR3 has 17 amino acids. With 2 bases clipped from V and 6 bases from J, the junction kept 11 bases outside the gene matches.

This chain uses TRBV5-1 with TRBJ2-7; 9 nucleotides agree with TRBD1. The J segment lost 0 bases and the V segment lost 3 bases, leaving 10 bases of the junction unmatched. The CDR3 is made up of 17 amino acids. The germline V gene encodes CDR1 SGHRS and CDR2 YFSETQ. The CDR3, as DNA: TGCGCCAGCAGCTCCGGGACAGGGCAGAGGGGCTCCTACGAGCAGTACTTC. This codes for CASSSGTGQRGSYEQYF.

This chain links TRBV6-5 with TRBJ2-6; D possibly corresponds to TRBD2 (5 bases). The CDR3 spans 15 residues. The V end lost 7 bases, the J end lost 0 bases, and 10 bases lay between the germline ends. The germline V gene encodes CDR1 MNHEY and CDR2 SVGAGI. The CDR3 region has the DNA TGTGCCAGCAAGCATGACTACTCTGGGGCCAACGTCCTGACTTTC. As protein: CASKHDYSGANVLTF.

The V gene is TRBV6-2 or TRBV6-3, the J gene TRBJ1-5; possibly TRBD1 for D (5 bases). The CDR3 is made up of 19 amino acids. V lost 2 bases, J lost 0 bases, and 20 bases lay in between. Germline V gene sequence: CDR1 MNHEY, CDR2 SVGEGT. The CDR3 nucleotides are TGTGCCAGCAGTTACAAGCGGCTCGGGACGGAATATAGCAATCAGCCCCAGCATTTT. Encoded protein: CASSYKRLGTEYSNQPQHF.

In DNA form, the CDR3 reads TGTGCCAGTAGCCCCGGGGACACTTTGAACACTGAAGCTTTCTTT. Translation: CASSPGDTLNTEAFF. The V call is TRBV19, the J call TRBJ1-1, with D possibly being TRBD1 (6 bases). The CDR3 has 15 amino acids. V dropped 6 bases and J dropped 0 bases, with 14 bases sitting between them. The germline gives CDR1 LNHDA, CDR2 SQIVND (reference sequence). The full variable domain, with the rest looked up from reference TRBV19 and TRBJ1-1, is DGGITQSPKYLFRKEGQNVTLSCEQNLNHDAMYWYRQDPGQGLRLIYYSQIVNDFQKGDIAEGYSVSREKKESFPLTVTSAQKNPTAFYLCASSPGDTLNTEAFFGQGTRLTVV.

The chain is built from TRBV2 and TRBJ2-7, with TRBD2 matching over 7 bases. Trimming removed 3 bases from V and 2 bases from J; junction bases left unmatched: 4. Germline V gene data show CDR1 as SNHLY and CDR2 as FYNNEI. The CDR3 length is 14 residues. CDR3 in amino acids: CASSESSGPYEQYF. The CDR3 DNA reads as TGTGCCAGCAGTGAGTCTAGCGGACCCTACGAGCAGTACTTC.

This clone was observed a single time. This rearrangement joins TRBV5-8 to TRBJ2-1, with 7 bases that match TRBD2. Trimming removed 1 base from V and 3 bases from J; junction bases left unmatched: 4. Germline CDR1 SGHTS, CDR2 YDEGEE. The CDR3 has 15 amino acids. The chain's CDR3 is CASSLLAANYNEQFF. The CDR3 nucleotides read TGTGCCAGCAGCTTGCTAGCGGCTAACTACAATGAGCAGTTCTTC.

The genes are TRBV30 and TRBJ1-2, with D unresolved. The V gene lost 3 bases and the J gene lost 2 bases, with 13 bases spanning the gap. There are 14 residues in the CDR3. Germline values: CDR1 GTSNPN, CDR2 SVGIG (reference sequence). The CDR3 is CAWRAANMNYGYTF. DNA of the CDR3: TGTGCCTGGAGGGCGGCGAATATGAACTATGGCTACACCTTC.

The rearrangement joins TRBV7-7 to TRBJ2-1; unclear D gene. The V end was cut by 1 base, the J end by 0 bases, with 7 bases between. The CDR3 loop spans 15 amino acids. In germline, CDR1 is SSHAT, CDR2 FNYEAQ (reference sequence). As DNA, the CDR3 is TGTGCCAGCAGCTTAGGGGTGAGCTCCTACAATGAGCAGTTCTTC. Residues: CASSLGVSSYNEQFF.